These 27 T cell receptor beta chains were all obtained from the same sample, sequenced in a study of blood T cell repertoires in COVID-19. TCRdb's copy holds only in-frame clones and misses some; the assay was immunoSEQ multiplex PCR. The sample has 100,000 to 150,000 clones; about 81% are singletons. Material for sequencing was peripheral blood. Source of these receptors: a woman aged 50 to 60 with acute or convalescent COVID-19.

This CDR3 is CASSLAQEDGYTF. The CDR3 DNA reads TGTGCCAGCAGCTTAGCTCAGGAAGATGGCTACACCTTC. The rearrangement uses TRBV7-8 and TRBJ1-2; D not resolved. CDR1 and CDR2 from the germline V gene are SGHVS and FQNEAQ. V dropped 0 bases and J dropped 6 bases, with 8 bases sitting between them. The CDR3 covers 13 residues.

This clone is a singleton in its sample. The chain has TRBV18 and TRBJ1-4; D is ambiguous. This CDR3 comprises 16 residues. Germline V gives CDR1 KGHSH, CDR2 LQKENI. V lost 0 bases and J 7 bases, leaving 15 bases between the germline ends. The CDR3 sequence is CASSPPSEGSGEKLFF. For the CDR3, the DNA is TGTGCCAGCTCACCACCGTCCGAGGGTTCAGGTGAAAAACTGTTTTTT.

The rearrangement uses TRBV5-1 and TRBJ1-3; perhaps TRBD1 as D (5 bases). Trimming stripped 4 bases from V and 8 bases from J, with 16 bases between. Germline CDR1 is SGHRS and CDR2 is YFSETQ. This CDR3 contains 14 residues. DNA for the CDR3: TGCGCCAGCAGCATGGGGACGGGGTCGGACACCATATATTTT. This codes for CASSMGTGSDTIYF.

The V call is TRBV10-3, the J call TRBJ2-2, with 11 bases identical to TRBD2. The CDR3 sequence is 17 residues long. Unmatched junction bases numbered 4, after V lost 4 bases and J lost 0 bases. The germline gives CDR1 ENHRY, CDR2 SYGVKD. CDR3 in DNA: TGTGCCATCAGTGGGGGACTAGCGGAGTCGAACACCGGGGAGCTGTTTTTT. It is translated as CAISGGLAESNTGELFF.

The CDR3 DNA sequence: TGTGCCAGCAGCTTGCAGGGCTCTGAAGCTTTCTTT. It is translated as CASSLQGSEAFF. The chain couples TRBV11-3 to TRBJ1-1, with D perhaps matching TRBD1 (5 bases). The V gene's germline CDR1 is SGHNT and CDR2 YENEEA. This CDR3 has 12 residues. Trimming cost V 3 bases and J 6 bases, with 8 bases left between them.

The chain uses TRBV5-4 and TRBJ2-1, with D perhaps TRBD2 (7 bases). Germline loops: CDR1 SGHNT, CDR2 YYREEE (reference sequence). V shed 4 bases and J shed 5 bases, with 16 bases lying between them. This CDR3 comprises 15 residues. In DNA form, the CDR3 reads TGTGCCAGCAGCCCGGGGGCGGGGGCAGACAATGAGCAGTTCTTC. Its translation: CASSPGAGADNEQFF. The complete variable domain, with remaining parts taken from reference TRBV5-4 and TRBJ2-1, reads ETGVTQSPTHLIKTRGQQVTLRCSSQSGHNTVSWYQQALGQGPQFIFQYYREEENGRGNFPPRFSGLQFPNYSSELNVNALELDDSALYLCASSPGAGADNEQFFGPGTRLTVL.

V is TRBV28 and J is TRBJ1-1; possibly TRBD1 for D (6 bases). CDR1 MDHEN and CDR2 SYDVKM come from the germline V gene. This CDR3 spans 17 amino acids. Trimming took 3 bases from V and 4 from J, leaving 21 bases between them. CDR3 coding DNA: TGTGCCAGCAGTTTGGGGGCCTACCGAGGTTCCGGCACTGAAGCTTTCTTT. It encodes CASSLGAYRGSGTEAFF.

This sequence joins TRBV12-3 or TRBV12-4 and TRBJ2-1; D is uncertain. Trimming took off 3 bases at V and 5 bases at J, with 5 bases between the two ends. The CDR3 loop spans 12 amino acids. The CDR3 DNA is TGTGCCAGCAGTTTCCCTGACAATGAGCAGTTCTTC. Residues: CASSFPDNEQFF.

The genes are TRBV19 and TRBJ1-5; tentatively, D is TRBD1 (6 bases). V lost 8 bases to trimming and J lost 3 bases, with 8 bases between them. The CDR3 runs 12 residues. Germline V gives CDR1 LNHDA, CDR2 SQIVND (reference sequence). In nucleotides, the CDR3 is TGTGCCAGTGGGGACAACAATCAGCCCCAGCATTTT. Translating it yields CASGDNNQPQHF.

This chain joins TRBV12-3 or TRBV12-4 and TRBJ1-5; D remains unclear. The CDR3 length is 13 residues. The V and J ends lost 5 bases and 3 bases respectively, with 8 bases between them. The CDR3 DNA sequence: TGTGCCAGCAGTGGAGGTCCCAATCAGCCCCAGCATTTT. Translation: CASSGGPNQPQHF.

CDR3 sequence (DNA): TGTGCCAGCAGCTTTCTAGGCGACCATAATTCACCCCTCCACTTT. It codes for CASSFLGDHNSPLHF. This sequence joins TRBV5-8 and TRBJ1-6; D unclear. Germline V gives CDR1 SGHTS, CDR2 YDEGEE. V was cut by 2 bases and J by 5 bases, with 11 bases left in between. The CDR3 sequence is 15 residues long.

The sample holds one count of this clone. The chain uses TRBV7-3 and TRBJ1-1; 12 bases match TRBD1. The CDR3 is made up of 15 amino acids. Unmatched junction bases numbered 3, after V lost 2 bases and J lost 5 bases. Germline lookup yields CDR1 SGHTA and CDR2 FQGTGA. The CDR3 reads CASSLGTGGRTEAFF. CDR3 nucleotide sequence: TGTGCCAGCAGCTTAGGGACAGGGGGCAGGACTGAAGCTTTCTTT.

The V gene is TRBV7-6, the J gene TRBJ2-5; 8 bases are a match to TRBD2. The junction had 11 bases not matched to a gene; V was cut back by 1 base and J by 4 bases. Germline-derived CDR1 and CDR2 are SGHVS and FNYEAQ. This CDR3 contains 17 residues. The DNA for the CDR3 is TGTGCCAGCAGCTTAGGGGGTGTGATAGCGGGGTCAGAGACCCAGTACTTC. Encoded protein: CASSLGGVIAGSETQYF.

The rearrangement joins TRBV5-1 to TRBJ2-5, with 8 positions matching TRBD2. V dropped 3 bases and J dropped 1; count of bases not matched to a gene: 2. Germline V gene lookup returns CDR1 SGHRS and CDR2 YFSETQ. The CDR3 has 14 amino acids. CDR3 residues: CASSSTSGQETQYF. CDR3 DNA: TGCGCCAGCAGCTCAACTAGCGGCCAAGAGACCCAGTACTTC.

The CDR3 here is CASSAMGQQETQYF. The CDR3 DNA follows: TGTGCCAGCAGTGCGATGGGCCAACAAGAGACCCAGTACTTC. The chain combines TRBV2 with TRBJ2-5; unclear D gene. V lost 4 bases, J lost 2 bases, and 11 bases lay in between. The CDR3 extends over 14 amino acids. The germline V gene encodes CDR1 SNHLY and CDR2 FYNNEI.

This chain's CDR3 is CASTGGGSYEQYF. The CDR3 DNA reads as TGTGCCAGCACCGGGGGGGGCTCCTACGAGCAGTACTTC. This rearrangement joins TRBV2 to TRBJ2-7; 8 bases fit TRBD2. The J segment lost 0 bases and the V segment lost 7 bases, leaving 2 bases of the junction unmatched. Germline V lookup: CDR1 SNHLY, CDR2 FYNNEI. CDR3 length equals 13 residues.

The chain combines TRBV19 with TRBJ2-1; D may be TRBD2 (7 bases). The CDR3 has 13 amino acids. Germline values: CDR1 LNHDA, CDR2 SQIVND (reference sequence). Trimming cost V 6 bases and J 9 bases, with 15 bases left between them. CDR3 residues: CASRGRGGGEQFF. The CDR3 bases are TGTGCCAGTAGGGGTCGGGGAGGGGGTGAGCAGTTCTTC. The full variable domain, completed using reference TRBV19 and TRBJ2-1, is DGGITQSPKYLFRKEGQNVTLSCEQNLNHDAMYWYRQDPGQGLRLIYYSQIVNDFQKGDIAEGYSVSREKKESFPLTVTSAQKNPTAFYLCASRGRGGGEQFFGPGTRLTVL.

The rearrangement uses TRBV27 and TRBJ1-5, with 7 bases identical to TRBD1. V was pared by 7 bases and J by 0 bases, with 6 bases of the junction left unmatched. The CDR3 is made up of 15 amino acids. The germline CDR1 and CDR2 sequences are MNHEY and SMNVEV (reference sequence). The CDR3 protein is CASKLRQGSNQPQHF. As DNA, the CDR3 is TGTGCCAGCAAATTGAGACAGGGTAGCAATCAGCCCCAGCATTTT.

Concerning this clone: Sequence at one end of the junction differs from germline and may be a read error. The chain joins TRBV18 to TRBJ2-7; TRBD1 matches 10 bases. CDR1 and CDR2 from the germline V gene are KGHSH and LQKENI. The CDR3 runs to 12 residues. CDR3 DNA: TGTGCCAGCTCCCGACAGGGGGCGCGCGCCTTCTTC. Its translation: CASSRQGARAFF.

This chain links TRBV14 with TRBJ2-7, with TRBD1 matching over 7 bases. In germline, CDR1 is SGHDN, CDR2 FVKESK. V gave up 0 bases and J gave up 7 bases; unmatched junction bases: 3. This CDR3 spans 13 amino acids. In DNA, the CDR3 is TGTGCCAGCAGCCAAGATATACAGGGGGAGCAGTACTTC. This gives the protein CASSQDIQGEQYF.

CDR3 bases: TGTGCCAGCATGAACAATCACCTAGGGGGCTACGAGCAGTACTTC. This sequence encodes CASMNNHLGGYEQYF. The chain joins TRBV6-5 to TRBJ2-7; the D gene is possibly TRBD1 (6 bases). V lost 7 bases and J 3 bases, leaving 19 bases between the germline ends. Germline CDR1 reads MNHEY; CDR2 reads SVGAGI. This CDR3 has 15 residues.

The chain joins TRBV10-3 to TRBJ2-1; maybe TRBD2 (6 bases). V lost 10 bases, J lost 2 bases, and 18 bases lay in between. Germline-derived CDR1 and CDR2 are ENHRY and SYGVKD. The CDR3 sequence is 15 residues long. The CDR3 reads CASKESREAYNEQFF. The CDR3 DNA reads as TGTGCCAGCAAGGAGTCAAGGGAGGCCTACAATGAGCAGTTCTTC.

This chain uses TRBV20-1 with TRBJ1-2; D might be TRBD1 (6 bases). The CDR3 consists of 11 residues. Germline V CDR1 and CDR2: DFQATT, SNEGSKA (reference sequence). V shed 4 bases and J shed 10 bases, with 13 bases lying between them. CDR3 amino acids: CSATRDNNYTF. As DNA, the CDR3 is TGCAGTGCTACCCGGGACAACAACTACACCTTC.

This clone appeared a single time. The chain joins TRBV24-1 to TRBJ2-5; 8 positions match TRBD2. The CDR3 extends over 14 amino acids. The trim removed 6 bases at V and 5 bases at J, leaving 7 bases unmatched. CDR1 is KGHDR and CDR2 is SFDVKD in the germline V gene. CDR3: CATSTPGLGETQYF. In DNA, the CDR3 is TGTGCCACCAGTACTCCGGGACTAGGCGAGACCCAGTACTTC.

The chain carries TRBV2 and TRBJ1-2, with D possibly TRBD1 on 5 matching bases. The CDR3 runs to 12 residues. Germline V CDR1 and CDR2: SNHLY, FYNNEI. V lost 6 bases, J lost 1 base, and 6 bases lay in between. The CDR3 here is CASRGVNYGYTF. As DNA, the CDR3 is TGTGCCAGCAGAGGGGTTAACTATGGCTACACCTTC. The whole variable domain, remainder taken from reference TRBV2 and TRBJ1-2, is EPEVTQTPSHQVTQMGQEVILRCVPISNHLYFYWYRQILGQKVEFLVSFYNNEISEKSEIFDDQFSVERPDGSNFTLKIRSTKLEDSAMYFCASRGVNYGYTFGSGTRLTVV.

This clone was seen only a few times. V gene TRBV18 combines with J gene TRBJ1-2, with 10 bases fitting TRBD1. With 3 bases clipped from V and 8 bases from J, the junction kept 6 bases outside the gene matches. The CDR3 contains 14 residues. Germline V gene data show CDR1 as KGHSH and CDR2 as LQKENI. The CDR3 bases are TGTGCCAGCTCACCGGAGGGACAGGGGAGCGGCTACACCTTC. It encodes CASSPEGQGSGYTF.

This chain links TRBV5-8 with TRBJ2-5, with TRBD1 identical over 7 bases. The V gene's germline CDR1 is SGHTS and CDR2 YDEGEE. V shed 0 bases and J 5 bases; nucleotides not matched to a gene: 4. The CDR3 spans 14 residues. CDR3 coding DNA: TGTGCCAGCAGCTTGGTGGACAGGCGCGAGACCCAGTACTTC. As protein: CASSLVDRRETQYF.